This TCR beta chain was sequenced during a study of shared clonotypes between healthy human individuals. The CDR3 totals 15 residues. Germline V gives CDR1 ENHRY, CDR2 SYGVKD. Between the trimmed V and J ends, which lost 2 bases and 0 bases, there was a span of 9 bases. Some 28,000 T cell genomes (around 200 ng DNA) went into each sorted-subset replicate. TCRdb keeps only in-frame clones here, not all; method: immunoSEQ multiplex PCR. The sample lists roughly 2.4 million clones, under 97% seen once, with 0.13% in the top ten. This chain joins TRBV10-3 and TRBJ2-3; D is perhaps TRBD1 or TRBD2 (7 bases each). This sequence was found in a man between 18 and 35 years old in good health. The specimen was naive CD4+ T cells sorted from blood. Subset here: CD45RA+ positively selected. The chain's CDR3 is CAISEQGGSTDTQYF. CDR3 nucleotides: TGTGCCATCAGTGAGCAGGGGGGGAGCACAGATACGCAGTATTTT.